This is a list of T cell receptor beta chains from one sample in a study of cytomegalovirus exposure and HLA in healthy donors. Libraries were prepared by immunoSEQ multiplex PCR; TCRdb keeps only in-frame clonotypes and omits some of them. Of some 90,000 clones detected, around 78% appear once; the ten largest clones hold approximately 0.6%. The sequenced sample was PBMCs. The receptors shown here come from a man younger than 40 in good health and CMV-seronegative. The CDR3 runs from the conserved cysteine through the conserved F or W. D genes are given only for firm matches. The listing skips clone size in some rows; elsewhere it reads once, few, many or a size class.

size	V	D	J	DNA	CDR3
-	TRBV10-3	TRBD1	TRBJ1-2	TGTGCCATCAGTGTAGGGACAGGGGCTCTGGGAGGCTACACCTTC	CAISVGTGALGGYTF
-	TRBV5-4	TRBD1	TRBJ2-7	TGTGCCAGCAGCTTGGGGGGAGACAGGGTTTCCTACGAGCAGTACTTC	CASSLGGDRVSYEQYF
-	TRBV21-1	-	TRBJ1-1	TGTGCCAGCAGCGGGACAGGGGACACTAAAGCTTTCTTT	CASSGTGDTKAFF
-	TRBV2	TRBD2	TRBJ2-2	TGTGCCAGCAGCGTGACTAGCTCTAACACCGGGGAGCTGTTTTTT	CASSVTSSNTGELFF
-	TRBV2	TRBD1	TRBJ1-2	TGTGCCAGCAGCCTTAAGAGACAGGGTGGGGATGGCTACACCTTC	CASSLKRQGGDGYTF
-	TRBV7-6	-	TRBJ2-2	TGTGCCAGCAGCATATCCAGGGTCACCGGGGAGCTGTTTTTT	CASSISRVTGELFF
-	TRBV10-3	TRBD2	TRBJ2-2	TGTGCCATCAGTGAGTCGCGCGGACTAGCGGGGGGCGTTACCGGGGAGCTGTTTTTT	CAISESRGLAGGVTGELFF
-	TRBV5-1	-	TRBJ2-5	TGCGCCAGCAGCTTTGGGACCAACAGGGCAGAGACCCAGTACTTC	CASSFGTNRAETQYF
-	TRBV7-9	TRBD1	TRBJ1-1	TGTGCCAGCAGCTGGTTGGACAGGGGAAACACTGAAGCTTTCTTT	CASSWLDRGNTEAFF
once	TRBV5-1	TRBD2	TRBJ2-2	TGCGCCAGCAGCTGGGTAGCGGGAGTGTCGGACACCGGGGAGCTGTTTTTT	CASSWVAGVSDTGELFF
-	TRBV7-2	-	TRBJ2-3	TGTGCCAGCAGCGCTCGTAGCGGAGTCTACACAGATACGCAGTATTTT	CASSARSGVYTDTQYF
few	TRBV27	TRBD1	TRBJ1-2	TGTGCCAGCAGTAAAACCACAGGGGATGGCTACACCTTC	CASSKTTGDGYTF
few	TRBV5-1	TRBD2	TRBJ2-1	TGCGCCAGCAGCTTGGTGAGCGGGGGAGCTACCAATGAGCAGTTCTTC	CASSLVSGGATNEQFF
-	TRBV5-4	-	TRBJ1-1	TGTGCCAGCAGCTTGGCTCAGACAGCGAACACTGAAGCTTTCTTT	CASSLAQTANTEAFF
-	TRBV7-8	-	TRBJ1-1	TGTGCCAGCAGCTTAGTTCTGGAGGGCGTAACTTTCTTT	CASSLVLEGVTFF
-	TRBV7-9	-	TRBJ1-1	TGTGCCAGCAGCCAACCGGGGTACACTGAAGCTTTCTTT	CASSQPGYTEAFF
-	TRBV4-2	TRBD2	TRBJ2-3	TGTGCCAGCAGCCCCGGACTAGCGGCCCAATTACCCACAGATACGCAGTATTTT	CASSPGLAAQLPTDTQYF
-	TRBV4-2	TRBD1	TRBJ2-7	TGTGCCAGCAGCGATAGACAGGGAATCGCCGTATACGAGCAGTACTTC	CASSDRQGIAVYEQYF
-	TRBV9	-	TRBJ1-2	TGTGCCAGCAGCCCTGGCTCGACACCCTTCTATGGCTACACCTTC	CASSPGSTPFYGYTF
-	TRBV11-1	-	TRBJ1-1	TGTGCCAGCAGCGGTTTCTTTCGGACAGATAGCACTGAAGCTTTCTTT	CASSGFFRTDSTEAFF
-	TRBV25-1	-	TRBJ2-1	TGTGCCAGCAGTGTTAGCCTCAATGAGCAGTTCTTC	CASSVSLNEQFF
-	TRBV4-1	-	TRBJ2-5	TGCGCCAGCAGCCAAGACCTAGGGGGAGAGACCCAGTACTTC	CASSQDLGGETQYF